This passage covers 21 T cell receptor beta chains from one sample sequenced in a study of T cells after yellow fever vaccination (dated by TCRdb to the late 2010s). Receptors were amplified or captured by 5' RACE. Sequencing took place on an Illumina HiSeq 2500. Using fastp at Q25 and MiXCR, TCRdb reprocessed the public reads and kept productive beta chains. Each entry merges the rows of one CDR3 protein and shows their most common DNA and genes. The sample yields about 360,000 distinct CDR3 sequences; around 6.4% were counted once. The ten largest clonotypes hold over 12% of the sample. The treatment or condition label of this sample denotes: live attenuated yellow fever vaccine strain. The sample here was PBMCs, taken 5 days after the yellow fever booster vaccination. The receptor source for this set is a man aged 25 to 40 who received the YFV17D yellow fever vaccine.

This chain joins TRBV6-2 or TRBV6-3 and TRBJ2-6; the D gene is possibly TRBD2 (5 bases). Germline V gene lookup returns CDR1 MNHEY and CDR2 SVGEGT. V lost 8 bases, J lost 4 bases, and 12 bases lay in between. CDR3 length: 14 residues. The DNA of the CDR3 is TGTGCCAGCTTTTCGGGATCGGGGGCCAACGTCCTGACTTTC. Encoded protein: CASFSGSGANVLTF.

In this sample, this clonotype turned up a few times. The V call is TRBV27, the J call TRBJ2-7; D uncertain. The CDR3 covers 14 residues. Germline CDR1 and CDR2: MNHEY and SMNVEV (reference sequence). Deletions cut 4 bases from V and 3 bases from J, with 13 bases between. CDR3 amino acids: CASSSPSKVYEQYF. In DNA, the CDR3 is TGTGCCAGCAGTTCCCCTTCCAAGGTCTACGAGCAGTACTTC.

The V call is TRBV6-4, the J call TRBJ1-5, with a weak D call TRBD1 (6 bases). The CDR3 is made up of 13 amino acids. Trimming cost V 7 bases and J 6 bases, with 13 bases left between them. Germline loops: CDR1 MRHNA, CDR2 SNTAGT. CDR3: CASIPRGGQPQHF. The CDR3 bases are TGTGCCAGCATCCCCAGGGGCGGTCAGCCCCAGCATTTT.

This clonotype was found a few times. This chain uses TRBV18 with TRBJ2-7; a possible D gene is TRBD2 (5 bases). This CDR3 region has 15 residues. Trimming left V 5 bases short and J 4 bases short, with 18 bases between. CDR1 is KGHSH and CDR2 is LQKENI in the germline V gene. CDR3 coding DNA: TGTGCCAGCTCAACCCGGGGTACAGAAGGGTACGAGCAGTACTTC. It encodes CASSTRGTEGYEQYF.

The chain employs TRBV7-2 and TRBJ1-3, with no clear D. The CDR3 is 16 amino acids. The germline CDR1 and CDR2 sequences are SGHTA and FQGNSA. V lost 1 base to trimming and J lost 4 bases, with 14 bases between them. CDR3 in amino acids: CASSLEASGRGNTIYF. The CDR3 coding sequence is TGTGCCAGCAGCTTAGAAGCAAGTGGCCGAGGAAACACCATATATTTT.

The table lists this clonotype with many counts. The J gene is TRBJ2-1, the V gene TRBV20-1; perhaps TRBD2 as D (6 bases). The germline CDR1 and CDR2 sequences are DFQATT and SNEGSKA (reference sequence). V was trimmed by 3 bases and J by 3 bases, leaving 18 bases between them. This CDR3 has 16 residues. The chain's CDR3 is CSASTPRAGNYNEQFF. For the CDR3, the DNA is TGCAGTGCTAGCACCCCGCGGGCGGGAAACTACAATGAGCAGTTCTTC.

Many counts were recorded for this clonotype. The chain combines TRBV7-8 with TRBJ2-1; 10 nucleotides line up with TRBD1. J gave up 9 bases and V 5 bases, and 7 bases lay outside the gene matches. The germline V gene has CDR1 SGHVS and CDR2 FQNEAQ. CDR3 length: 14 residues. CDR3 sequence reads: CASSIGTGVAEQFF. Here the CDR3 DNA reads TGTGCCAGCAGCATTGGGACAGGGGTTGCTGAGCAGTTCTTC.

This clonotype appeared many times. The rearrangement joins TRBV10-3 to TRBJ2-7, with 10 bases matching TRBD2. The trim removed 0 bases at V and 4 bases at J, leaving 3 bases unmatched. The CDR3 runs 15 residues. The germline V gene encodes CDR1 ENHRY and CDR2 SYGVKD. CDR3 in DNA: TGTGCCATCAGTGAGTCAATAGCGGGAGGTTACGAGCAGTACTTC. Translating it yields CAISESIAGGYEQYF.

V and J are TRBV11-2 and TRBJ2-1, with TRBD1 matching over 7 bases. Looked up from germline, CDR1 is SGHAT and CDR2 is FQNNGV. The CDR3 has 13 residues. V lost 3 bases and J lost 8; bases outside the gene matches: 4. This CDR3 reads CASSLGQFDEQFF. CDR3 nucleotide sequence: TGTGCCAGCAGCTTGGGACAGTTCGATGAGCAGTTCTTC.

This clonotype appeared many times. This chain uses TRBV12-3 or TRBV12-4 with TRBJ1-2; possibly TRBD1 for D (5 bases). The CDR3 runs to 15 residues. Trimming removed 6 bases from V and 2 bases from J, with 16 bases in between. The CDR3 region has the DNA TGTGCCAGCAGGAGGGGCGCAGGCCCGAACTATGGCTACACCTTC. Its protein product is CASRRGAGPNYGYTF.

The chain links TRBV5-4 to TRBJ2-7; 10 bases agree with TRBD2. Germline V gives CDR1 SGHNT, CDR2 YYREEE (reference sequence). V was pared by 2 bases and J by 2 bases, with 7 bases of the junction left unmatched. The CDR3 is 16 residues long. CDR3 nucleotides: TGTGCCAGCAGCTTACAGACTAGCGGGTATCCCTACGAGCAGTACTTC. It translates to CASSLQTSGYPYEQYF.

The rearrangement links TRBV19 to TRBJ2-7, with 12 nucleotides matching TRBD1. This CDR3 spans 16 amino acids. Looked up from germline, CDR1 is LNHDA and CDR2 is SQIVND (reference sequence). J gave up 3 bases and V 4 bases, and 7 bases lay outside the gene matches. The CDR3 reads CASSRPGTGGHYEQYF. The CDR3 DNA reads TGTGCCAGTAGTAGACCCGGGACAGGGGGCCACTACGAGCAGTACTTC.

V is TRBV20-1 and J is TRBJ2-1, with 8 bases that match TRBD1. Germline V gene sequence: CDR1 DFQATT, CDR2 SNEGSKA (reference sequence). The J segment lost 2 bases and the V segment lost 5 bases, leaving 11 bases of the junction unmatched. The CDR3 is 16 residues long. CDR3 in DNA: TGCAGTGCTCGCAATACCGGGACAGGAGCCTACAATGAGCAGTTCTTC. Translating gives CSARNTGTGAYNEQFF.

The genes are TRBV4-2 and TRBJ1-2, with D perhaps matching TRBD1 (6 bases). V gave up 0 bases and J gave up 8 bases, with 13 bases separating them. CDR3 length equals 14 residues. The germline CDR1 and CDR2 sequences are LGHNA and YNFKEQ. The chain's CDR3 is CASSQDGTQIGYTF. CDR3 nucleotides: TGTGCCAGCAGCCAAGATGGGACACAAATCGGCTACACCTTC.

The chain is built from TRBV10-3 and TRBJ1-5, with D maybe TRBD1 (6 bases). With 5 bases removed from V and 0 bases from J, the gap between germline ends came to 8 bases. CDR3 length: 14 amino acids. The germline CDR1 and CDR2 sequences are ENHRY and SYGVKD. CDR3 sequence (DNA): TGTGCCATCAGTAAGGACAGTAGCAATCAGCCCCAGCATTTT. This encodes CAISKDSSNQPQHF.

This clonotype was observed at least ten times. The chain employs TRBV25-1 and TRBJ2-7; D is perhaps TRBD2 (6 bases). The V end lost 4 bases, the J end lost 3 bases, and 13 bases lay between the germline ends. This CDR3 is 14 amino acids long. Germline V CDR1 and CDR2: MGHDK, SYGVNS. For the CDR3, the DNA is TGTGCCAGCAGTGGGTCTTGGGGACTCTACGAGCAGTACTTC. Its protein is CASSGSWGLYEQYF.

The V call is TRBV6-1, the J call TRBJ2-3; maybe TRBD1 (6 bases). V gave up 6 bases and J gave up 8 bases, with 18 bases separating them. CDR3 size: 14 residues. Germline V gene sequence: CDR1 MNHNS, CDR2 SASEGT. CDR3: CASRQGFSSGTQYF. CDR3 nucleotide sequence: TGTGCCAGCAGACAGGGATTTTCAAGTGGTACGCAGTATTTT.

There are a few counts of this clonotype. The chain employs TRBV20-1 and TRBJ2-3, with 8 bases fitting TRBD2. This CDR3 has 13 residues. Looked up from germline, CDR1 is DFQATT and CDR2 is SNEGSKA (reference sequence). With 3 bases clipped from V and 2 bases from J, the junction kept 1 base outside the gene matches. CDR3 loop: CSASGRDTDTQYF. CDR3 bases: TGCAGTGCTAGCGGGAGGGACACAGATACGCAGTATTTT.

In this sample, this clonotype turned up many times. J is TRBJ2-1 and V is TRBV5-1; 7 positions agree with TRBD1. The CDR3 extends over 15 amino acids. The germline V gene encodes CDR1 SGHRS and CDR2 YFSETQ. Trimming at V came to 0 bases and at J to 7 bases, leaving 7 bases not matched to a gene. CDR3 sequence reads: CASSLGDRDRNEQFF. The CDR3 nucleotides are TGCGCCAGCAGCTTGGGAGACAGGGATAGGAATGAGCAGTTCTTC.

The V and J genes are TRBV10-3 and TRBJ2-2; 7 bases agree with TRBD1. There are 15 residues in the CDR3. The V gene end was trimmed by 5 bases and the J gene end by 1 base; junction bases not matched to a gene: 4. Germline V gives CDR1 ENHRY, CDR2 SYGVKD. The CDR3 is CAISSGTENTGELFF. CDR3 sequence (DNA): TGTGCCATCAGTTCCGGGACAGAGAACACCGGGGAGCTGTTTTTT.

This clonotype came up many times. CDR3 DNA: TGTGCCAGCAGCGCGGGAACCGGGACAGGGATCACAGATACGCAGTATTTT. Encoded protein: CASSAGTGTGITDTQYF. The chain carries TRBV9 and TRBJ2-3, with 9 positions matching TRBD1. CDR1 is SGDLS, CDR2 YYNGEE, per germline. V lost 3 bases and J lost 2; bases outside the gene matches: 10. The CDR3 is 17 amino acids. Full variable domain (missing parts from reference TRBV9 and TRBJ2-3): DSGVTQTPKHLITATGQRVTLRCSPRSGDLSVYWYQQSLDQGLQFLIQYYNGEERAKGNILERFSAQQFPDLHSELNLSSLELGDSALYFCASSAGTGTGITDTQYFGPGTRLTVL.